A single sample is the source of the 5 T cell receptor beta chains below, sequenced in a study of PD-1 blockade in classical Hodgkin lymphoma. Every patient experienced relapse after autologous stem cell transplantation, and brentuximab vedotin exposure varied. TCRdb's table, derived via immunoSEQ multiplex PCR, lists solely in-frame clones and lacks some. The sample shows roughly 61,000 clones, approximately 90% of them seen only once. This sample comprised peripheral blood mononuclear cells (PBMCs), obtained before the second cycle of nivolumab. The receptors come from a human donor with classical Hodgkin lymphoma.

This clone has just one count. The CDR3 is CASSLVGSNTEAFF. For the CDR3, the DNA is TGTGCCAGCAGCTTAGTAGGTTCGAACACTGAAGCTTTCTTT. The genes are TRBV7-9 and TRBJ1-1; D is uncertain. Germline CDR1 reads SEHNR; CDR2 reads FQNEAQ (reference sequence). The CDR3 has 14 residues. The V and J ends lost 1 base and 1 base respectively, with 7 bases between them.

The V and J genes are TRBV4-3 and TRBJ1-1; perhaps TRBD1 as D (6 bases). Trimming stripped 1 base from V and 1 base from J, with 13 bases between. Germline V CDR1 and CDR2: LGHNA, YSLEER. The CDR3 has 16 amino acids. The CDR3 nucleotides are TGCGCCAGCAGCCAAGGAGTGAGGGGGTCGAACACTGAAGCTTTCTTT. Translating it yields CASSQGVRGSNTEAFF.

CDR3 coding DNA: TGTGCCAGCTCGAATCAAGCGGTCGTTGACAATGAGCAGTTCTTC. Translated, it gives CASSNQAVVDNEQFF. The V call is TRBV19, the J call TRBJ2-1, with D tentatively TRBD2 (5 bases). The CDR3 runs 15 residues. CDR1 is LNHDA, CDR2 SQIVND, per germline (reference sequence). The V and J ends lost 9 bases and 5 bases respectively, with 20 bases between them.

DNA for the CDR3: TGTGCCAGCAGCAAAGTCCGTAGGAGAATAGAGGCTGGAAACACCATATATTTT. Protein product: CASSKVRRRIEAGNTIYF. The genes are TRBV21-1 and TRBJ1-3. TRBV21-1 counts as a pseudogene. The CDR3 covers 18 residues.

The chain couples TRBV7-9 to TRBJ2-2; possibly TRBD1 or TRBD2 for D (5 bases each). The CDR3 spans 15 residues. Germline V lookup: CDR1 SEHNR, CDR2 FQNEAQ (reference sequence). Trimming cost V 8 bases and J 1 base, with 14 bases left between them. CDR3 DNA sequence: TGTGCCAGCGTTGAGGGGCAGGTGAACACCGGGGAGCTGTTTTTT. As protein: CASVEGQVNTGELFF.